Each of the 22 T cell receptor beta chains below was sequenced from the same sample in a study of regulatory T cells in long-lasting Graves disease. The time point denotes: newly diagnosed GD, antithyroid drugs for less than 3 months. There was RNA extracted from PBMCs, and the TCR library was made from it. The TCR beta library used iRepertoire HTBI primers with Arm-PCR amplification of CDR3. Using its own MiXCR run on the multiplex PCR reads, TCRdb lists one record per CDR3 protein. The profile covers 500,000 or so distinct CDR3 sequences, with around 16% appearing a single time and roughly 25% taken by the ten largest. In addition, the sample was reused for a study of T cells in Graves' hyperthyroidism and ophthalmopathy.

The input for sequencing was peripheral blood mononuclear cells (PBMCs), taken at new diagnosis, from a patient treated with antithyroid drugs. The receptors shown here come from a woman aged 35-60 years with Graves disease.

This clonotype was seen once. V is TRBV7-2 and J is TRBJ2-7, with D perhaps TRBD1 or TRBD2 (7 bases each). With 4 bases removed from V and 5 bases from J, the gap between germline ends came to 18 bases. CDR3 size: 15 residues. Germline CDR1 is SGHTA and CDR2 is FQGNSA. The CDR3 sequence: CASSSRGAGGDEQYF. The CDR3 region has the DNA TGTGCCAGCAGCTCCCGGGGGGCAGGGGGTGACGAGCAGTACTTC.

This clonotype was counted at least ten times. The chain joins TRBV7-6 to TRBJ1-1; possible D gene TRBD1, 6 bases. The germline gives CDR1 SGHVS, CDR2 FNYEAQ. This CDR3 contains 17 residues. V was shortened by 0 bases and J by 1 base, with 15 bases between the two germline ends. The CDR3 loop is CASSLATGQNPNTEAFF. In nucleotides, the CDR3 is TGTGCCAGCAGCTTAGCTACAGGGCAGAACCCGAACACTGAAGCTTTCTTT.

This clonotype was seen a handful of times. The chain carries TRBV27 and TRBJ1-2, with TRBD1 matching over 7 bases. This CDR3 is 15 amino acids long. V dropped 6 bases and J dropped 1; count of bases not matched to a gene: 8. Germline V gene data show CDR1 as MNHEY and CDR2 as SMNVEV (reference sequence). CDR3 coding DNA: TGTGCCAGCAGCAGAACAGGGGAGGTTAACTATGGCTACACCTTC. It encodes CASSRTGEVNYGYTF.

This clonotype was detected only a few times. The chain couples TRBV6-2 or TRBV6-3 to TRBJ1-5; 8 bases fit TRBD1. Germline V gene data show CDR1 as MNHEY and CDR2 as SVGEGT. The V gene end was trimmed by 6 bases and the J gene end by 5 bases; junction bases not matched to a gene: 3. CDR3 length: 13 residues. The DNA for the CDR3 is TGTGCCAGCAGCAGGGGGCCGGATCAGCCCCAGCATTTT. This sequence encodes CASSRGPDQPQHF.

The CDR3 DNA is TGTGCCAGCAGCGTCGACAGTCGCACTGAAGCTTTCTTT. Residues: CASSVDSRTEAFF. The V gene is TRBV7-6, the J gene TRBJ1-1, with a tentative D call TRBD1 (5 bases). Trimming took off 5 bases at V and 4 bases at J, with 11 bases between the two ends. Germline CDR1 is SGHVS and CDR2 is FNYEAQ. There are 13 residues in the CDR3. The variable domain in full, with the rest retrieved from reference TRBV7-6 and TRBJ1-1, is GAGVSQSPRYKVTKRGQDVALRCDPISGHVSLYWYRQALGQGPEFLTYFNYEAQQDKSGLPNDRFSAERPEGSISTLTIQRTEQRDSAMYRCASSVDSRTEAFFGQGTRLTVV.

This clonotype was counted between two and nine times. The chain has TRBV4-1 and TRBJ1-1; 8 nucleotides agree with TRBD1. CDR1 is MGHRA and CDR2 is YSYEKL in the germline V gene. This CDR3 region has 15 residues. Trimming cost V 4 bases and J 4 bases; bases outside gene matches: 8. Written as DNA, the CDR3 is TGCGCCAGCAGCCCCACAGGGGGTTTCAGCACTGAAGCTTTCTTT. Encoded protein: CASSPTGGFSTEAFF.

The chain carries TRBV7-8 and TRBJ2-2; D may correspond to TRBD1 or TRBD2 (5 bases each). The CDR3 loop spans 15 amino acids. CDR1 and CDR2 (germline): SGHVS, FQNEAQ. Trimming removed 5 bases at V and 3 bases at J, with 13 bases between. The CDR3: CASSRGRADTGELFF. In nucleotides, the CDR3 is TGTGCCAGCAGCCGGGGCAGGGCAGACACCGGGGAGCTGTTTTTT.

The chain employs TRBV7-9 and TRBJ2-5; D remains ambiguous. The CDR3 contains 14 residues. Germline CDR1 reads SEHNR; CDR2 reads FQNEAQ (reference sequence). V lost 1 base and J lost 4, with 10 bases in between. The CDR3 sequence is CASSLVSNRETQYF. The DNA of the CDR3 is TGTGCCAGCAGCTTAGTCTCCAACCGAGAGACCCAGTACTTC.

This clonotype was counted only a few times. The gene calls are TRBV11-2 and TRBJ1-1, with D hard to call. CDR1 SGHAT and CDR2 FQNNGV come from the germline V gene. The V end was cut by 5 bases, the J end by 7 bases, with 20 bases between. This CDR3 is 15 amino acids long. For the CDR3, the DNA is TGTGCCAGCAGCGCGATCCGGGCTCCCGGCGGTGAAGCTTTCTTT. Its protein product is CASSAIRAPGGEAFF.

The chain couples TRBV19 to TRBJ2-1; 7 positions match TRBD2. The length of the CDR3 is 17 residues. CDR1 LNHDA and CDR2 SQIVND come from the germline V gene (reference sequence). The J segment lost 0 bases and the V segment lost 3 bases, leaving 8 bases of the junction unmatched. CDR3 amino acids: CASSMVTGGSSYNEQFF. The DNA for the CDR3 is TGTGCCAGTAGTATGGTGACTGGCGGGAGCTCCTACAATGAGCAGTTCTTC.

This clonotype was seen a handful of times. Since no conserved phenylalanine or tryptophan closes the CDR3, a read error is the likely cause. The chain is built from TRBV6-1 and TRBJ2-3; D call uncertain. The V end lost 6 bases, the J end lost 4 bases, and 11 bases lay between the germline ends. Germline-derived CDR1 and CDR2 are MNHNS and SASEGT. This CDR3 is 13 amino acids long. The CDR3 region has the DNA TGTGCCAGCAGCCCCCAGCCCGCAGATACGCAGTATCTT. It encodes CASSPQPADTQYL.

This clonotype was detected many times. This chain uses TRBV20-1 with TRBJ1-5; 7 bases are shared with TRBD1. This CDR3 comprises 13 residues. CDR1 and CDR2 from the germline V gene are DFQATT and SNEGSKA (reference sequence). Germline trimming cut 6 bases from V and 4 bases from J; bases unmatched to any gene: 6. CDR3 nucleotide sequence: TGCAGTGCAACGACAGGGAGGAATCAGCCCCAGCATTTT. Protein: CSATTGRNQPQHF.

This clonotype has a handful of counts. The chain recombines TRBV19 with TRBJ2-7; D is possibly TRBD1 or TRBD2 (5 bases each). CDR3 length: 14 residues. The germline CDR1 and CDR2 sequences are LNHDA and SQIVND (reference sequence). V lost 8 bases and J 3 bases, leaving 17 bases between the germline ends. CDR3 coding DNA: TGTGCCAGTCTACCCGGGACGGGTGGCTACGAGCAGTACTTC. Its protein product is CASLPGTGGYEQYF.

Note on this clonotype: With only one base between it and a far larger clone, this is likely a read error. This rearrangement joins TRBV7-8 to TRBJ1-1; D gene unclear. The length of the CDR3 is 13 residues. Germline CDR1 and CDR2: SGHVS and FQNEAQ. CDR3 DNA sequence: TGTACCAGCAGTTTATTCCCCAACACTGAAGCTTTCTTT. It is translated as CTSSLFPNTEAFF. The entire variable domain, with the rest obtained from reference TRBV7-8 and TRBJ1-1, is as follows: GAGVSQSPRYKVAKRGQDVALRCDPISGHVSLFWYQQALGQGPEFLTYFQNEAQLDKSGLPSDRFFAERPEGSVSTLKIQRTQQEDSAVYLCTSSLFPNTEAFFGQGTRLTVV.

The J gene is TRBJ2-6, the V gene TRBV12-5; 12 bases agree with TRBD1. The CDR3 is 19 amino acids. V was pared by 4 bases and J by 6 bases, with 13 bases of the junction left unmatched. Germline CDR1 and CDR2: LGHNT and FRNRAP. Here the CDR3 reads CASGSRQGTGGPEANVLTF. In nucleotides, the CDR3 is TGTGCTAGTGGTTCCCGTCAAGGGACAGGGGGCCCGGAGGCCAACGTCCTGACTTTC.

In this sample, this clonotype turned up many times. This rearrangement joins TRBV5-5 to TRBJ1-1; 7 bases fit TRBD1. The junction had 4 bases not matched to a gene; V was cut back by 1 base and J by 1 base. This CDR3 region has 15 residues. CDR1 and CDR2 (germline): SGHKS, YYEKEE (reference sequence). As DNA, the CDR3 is TGTGCCAGCAGCTTGTTTACAGGGGCGAACACTGAAGCTTTCTTT. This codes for CASSLFTGANTEAFF.

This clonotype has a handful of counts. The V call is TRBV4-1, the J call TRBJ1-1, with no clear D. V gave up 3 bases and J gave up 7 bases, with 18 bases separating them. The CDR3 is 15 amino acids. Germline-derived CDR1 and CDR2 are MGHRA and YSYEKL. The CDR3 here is CASSQADNFQVEAFF. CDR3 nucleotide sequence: TGCGCCAGCAGCCAGGCCGACAATTTTCAGGTTGAAGCTTTCTTT.

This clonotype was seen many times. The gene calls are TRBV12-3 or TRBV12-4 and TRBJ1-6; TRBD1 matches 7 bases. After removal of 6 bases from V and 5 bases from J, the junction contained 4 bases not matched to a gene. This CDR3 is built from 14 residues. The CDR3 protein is CASSPGQDNSPLHF. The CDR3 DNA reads TGTGCCAGCAGCCCTGGACAGGATAATTCACCCCTCCACTTT.

Here the CDR3 DNA reads TGTGCCAGCAGTCCCCGGGACAGGGCACATGAGCAGTTCTTC. Translation gives CASSPRDRAHEQFF. The chain carries TRBV6-1 and TRBJ2-1, with TRBD1 identical over 9 bases. J gave up 8 bases and V 5 bases, and 7 bases lay outside the gene matches. The CDR3 is 14 residues long. Looked up from germline, CDR1 is MNHNS and CDR2 is SASEGT.

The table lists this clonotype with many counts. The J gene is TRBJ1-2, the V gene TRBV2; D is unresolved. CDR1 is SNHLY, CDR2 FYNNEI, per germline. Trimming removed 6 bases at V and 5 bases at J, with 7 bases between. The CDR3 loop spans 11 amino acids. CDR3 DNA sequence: TGTGCCAGCAGGATGGGGTATGGCTACACCTTC. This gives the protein CASRMGYGYTF.

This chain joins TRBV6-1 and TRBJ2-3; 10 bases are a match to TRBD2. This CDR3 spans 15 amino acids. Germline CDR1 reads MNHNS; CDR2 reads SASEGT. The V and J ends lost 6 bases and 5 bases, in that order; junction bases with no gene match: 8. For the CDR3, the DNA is TGTGCCAGCAGCCCGGGACTAGCGACGGGAGATACGCAGTATTTT. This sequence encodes CASSPGLATGDTQYF.

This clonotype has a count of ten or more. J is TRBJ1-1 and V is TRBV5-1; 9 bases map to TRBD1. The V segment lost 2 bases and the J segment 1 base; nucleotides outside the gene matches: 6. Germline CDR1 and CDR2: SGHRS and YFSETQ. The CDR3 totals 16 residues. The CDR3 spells CASSFPLDRGNTEAFF. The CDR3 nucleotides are TGCGCCAGCAGCTTCCCCTTGGACAGGGGGAACACTGAAGCTTTCTTT.